The 27 T cell receptor beta chains reported below all come from one sample, sequenced in a study of T cell changes during pregnancy in multiple sclerosis. The repertoire was sequenced with immunoSEQ multiplex PCR; TCRdb's copy has only in-frame clones and lacks some. Among about 53,000 clones listed, roughly 91% were seen once. This sample comprised CD4+ T cells from peripheral blood mononuclear cells, obtained in the third trimester of pregnancy. These receptors came from a female donor with multiple sclerosis, enrolled in a pregnancy study.

J is TRBJ1-6 and V is TRBV5-1; no clear D. V shed 5 bases and J shed 7 bases, with 10 bases lying between them. The CDR3 extends over 13 amino acids. Germline-derived CDR1 and CDR2 are SGHRS and YFSETQ. This CDR3 reads CASRRDPNSPLHF. The CDR3 bases are TGCGCCAGCAGACGGGATCCAAATTCACCCCTCCACTTT.

This rearrangement joins TRBV10-2 to TRBJ1-2, with 7 bases aligning to TRBD1. The germline V gene encodes CDR1 WSHSY and CDR2 SAAADI. The V and J ends lost 6 bases and 5 bases, in that order; junction bases with no gene match: 6. The CDR3 has 13 amino acids. As DNA, the CDR3 is TGCGCCAGCAGCCCCGGGACAGAGTATGGCTACACCTTC. It yields the protein CASSPGTEYGYTF.

The chain couples TRBV6-6 to TRBJ2-7, with TRBD1 as a possible D gene (6 bases). The V end was cut by 0 bases, the J end by 2 bases, with 8 bases between. Germline-derived CDR1 and CDR2 are MNHNY and SVGAGI (reference sequence). CDR3 length: 14 residues. CDR3 region: CASSYSQGTYEQYF. CDR3 DNA sequence: TGTGCCAGCAGTTACTCGCAGGGGACCTACGAGCAGTACTTC.

This clone was found once. The chain joins TRBV7-8 to TRBJ1-2; no definite D call. The CDR3 sequence is 13 residues long. CDR1 and CDR2 from the germline V gene are SGHVS and FQNEAQ. V was pared by 1 base and J by 8 bases, with 11 bases between. The CDR3 nucleotides read TGTGCCAGCAGCTTAGATTCACTGGTCGGCTACACCTTC. It is translated as CASSLDSLVGYTF.

This rearrangement joins TRBV6-6 to TRBJ1-5, with D maybe TRBD1 (6 bases). V lost 7 bases to trimming and J lost 4 bases, with 20 bases between them. Germline-derived CDR1 and CDR2 are MNHNY and SVGAGI (reference sequence). There are 16 residues in the CDR3. CDR3 sequence reads: CASKPVGRQENQPQHF. The CDR3 DNA follows: TGTGCCAGCAAGCCCGTGGGGAGACAGGAGAATCAGCCCCAGCATTTT.

This chain links TRBV7-9 with TRBJ2-7, with 11 positions matching TRBD1. The CDR3 length is 15 residues. Germline V gene lookup returns CDR1 SEHNR and CDR2 FQNEAQ (reference sequence). J lost 2 bases, V lost 5 bases, and 5 bases had no gene match. This CDR3 reads CASSIGQGATYEQYF. CDR3 in DNA: TGTGCCAGCAGCATCGGACAGGGGGCAACCTACGAGCAGTACTTC.

This clone was counted only a few times. The chain is built from TRBV10-3 and TRBJ1-5; D may be TRBD1 (5 bases). The germline gives CDR1 ENHRY, CDR2 SYGVKD. The CDR3 is 14 residues long. The ends were cut back, 3 bases at V and 4 bases at J, with 10 bases in the middle. CDR3 region: CAISEGTENQPQHF. CDR3 nucleotide sequence: TGTGCCATCAGTGAAGGGACTGAGAATCAGCCCCAGCATTTT.

This rearrangement joins TRBV30 to TRBJ2-3, with a weak D call TRBD2 (5 bases). Trimming took 0 bases from V and 5 from J, leaving 12 bases between them. The CDR3 extends over 14 amino acids. CDR1 GTSNPN and CDR2 SVGIG come from the germline V gene (reference sequence). DNA of the CDR3: TGTGCCTGGAGTGTAGCGGCTGATGGAGATACGCAGTATTTT. It codes for CAWSVAADGDTQYF.

This chain uses TRBV9 with TRBJ2-1; 13 bases agree with TRBD2. CDR1 and CDR2 (germline): SGDLS, YYNGEE. The V segment lost 3 bases and the J segment 6 bases; nucleotides outside the gene matches: 3. The CDR3 is 15 amino acids. The CDR3 nucleotides are TGTGCCAGCAGCGGAGGGACTAGCGGGGTCAATGAGCAGTTCTTC. Protein: CASSGGTSGVNEQFF. Filled out from reference TRBV9 and TRBJ2-1, the complete variable domain reads DSGVTQTPKHLITATGQRVTLRCSPRSGDLSVYWYQQSLDQGLQFLIQYYNGEERAKGNILERFSAQQFPDLHSELNLSSLELGDSALYFCASSGGTSGVNEQFFGPGTRLTVL.

The chain uses TRBV5-1 and TRBJ2-7; 9 positions match TRBD1. The V and J ends lost 4 bases and 7 bases, in that order; junction bases with no gene match: 9. The CDR3 is 14 residues long. Germline values: CDR1 SGHRS, CDR2 YFSETQ. Here the CDR3 reads CASSNRDRVKEQYF. The CDR3 nucleotides read TGCGCCAGCAGCAACCGGGACAGGGTTAAGGAGCAGTACTTC. Complete variable domain (other parts from reference TRBV5-1 and TRBJ2-7): KAGVTQTPRYLIKTRGQQVTLSCSPISGHRSVSWYQQTPGQGLQFLFEYFSETQRNKGNFPGRFSGRQFSNSRSEMNVSTLELGDSALYLCASSNRDRVKEQYFGPGTRLTVT.

V is TRBV9 and J is TRBJ2-2, with a possible D match to TRBD1 (6 bases). The ends were cut back, 4 bases at V and 9 bases at J, with 19 bases in the middle. This CDR3 comprises 15 residues. CDR1 is SGDLS and CDR2 is YYNGEE in the germline V gene. In nucleotides, the CDR3 is TGTGCCAGCAGCCCAGGACAGATTAGCCCGTGGGAGCTGTTTTTT. Translating gives CASSPGQISPWELFF.

The chain combines TRBV7-2 with TRBJ2-3, with TRBD2 matching 7 bases. V gave up 5 bases and J gave up 1 base; unmatched junction bases: 6. The germline gives CDR1 SGHTA, CDR2 FQGNSA. The CDR3 totals 15 residues. The CDR3 loop is CASSGYTSGTDTQYF. The CDR3 nucleotides are TGTGCCAGCAGCGGATACACTAGCGGCACAGATACGCAGTATTTT.

On this clone: A read error may produce the germline difference seen at one junction end. The chain is built from TRBV7-2 and TRBJ2-5, with 10 bases matching TRBD2. CDR3 length: 17 amino acids. Germline CDR1 reads SGHTA; CDR2 reads FQGNSA. CDR3 nucleotides: TGTGCCAGCAGCTTAGGGCCACTAGCGGGGATGAAAGAGACCCAATACTTC. Translated: CASSLGPLAGMKETQYF.

This sequence joins TRBV5-6 and TRBJ2-5; D remains ambiguous. The CDR3 is 13 amino acids. V lost 6 bases to trimming and J lost 3 bases, with 12 bases between them. Germline CDR1 reads SGHDT; CDR2 reads YYEEEE. The CDR3, as DNA: TGTGCCAGCACCCCGGCGAGGAAAGAGACCCAGTACTTC. This gives the protein CASTPARKETQYF.

This sequence joins TRBV6-5 and TRBJ1-2; D is possibly TRBD1 (5 bases). The CDR3 consists of 14 residues. The V and J ends lost 2 bases and 6 bases respectively, with 13 bases between them. The germline gives CDR1 MNHEY, CDR2 SVGAGI. DNA of the CDR3: TGTGCCAGCAGTTACGGGCGGGGGTGGGATGGCTACACCTTC. Its protein is CASSYGRGWDGYTF.

J is TRBJ2-1 and V is TRBV11-2; weak D call: TRBD2 (7 bases). This CDR3 has 15 amino acids. CDR1 is SGHAT, CDR2 FQNNGV, per germline. V dropped 5 bases and J dropped 8 bases, with 19 bases sitting between them. The chain's CDR3 is CASSPGRGAFDEQFF. The CDR3 DNA reads as TGTGCCAGCAGCCCCGGCCGGGGGGCTTTCGATGAGCAGTTCTTC.

The chain combines TRBV7-8 with TRBJ2-7, with D perhaps matching TRBD1 (6 bases). Trimming stripped 1 base from V and 3 bases from J, with 10 bases between. Germline loops: CDR1 SGHVS, CDR2 FQNEAQ. The CDR3 length is 14 residues. The CDR3 coding sequence is TGTGCCAGCAGCTTAGGCAGGGGTGTCTACGAGCAGTACTTC. Translation gives CASSLGRGVYEQYF.

This chain uses TRBV2 with TRBJ2-3; D gene unclear. The germline V and J ends were trimmed by 4 bases and 5 bases, with 13 bases remaining between them. CDR1 is SNHLY and CDR2 is FYNNEI in the germline V gene. The CDR3 runs to 14 residues. CDR3 bases: TGTGCCAGCAGTGTTTTGTCTAGTGTAGATACGCAGTATTTT. Translated: CASSVLSSVDTQYF. The whole variable domain, filled in from reference TRBV2 and TRBJ2-3, reads EPEVTQTPSHQVTQMGQEVILRCVPISNHLYFYWYRQILGQKVEFLVSFYNNEISEKSEIFDDQFSVERPDGSNFTLKIRSTKLEDSAMYFCASSVLSSVDTQYFGPGTRLTVL.

This clone came up once. The V gene is TRBV27, the J gene TRBJ1-2; 7 positions agree with TRBD1. Per germline, CDR1 MNHEY and CDR2 SMNVEV (reference sequence). The CDR3 is made up of 15 amino acids. Trimming cost V 4 bases and J 4 bases; bases outside gene matches: 9. CDR3 DNA: TGTGCCAGCAGTTCAGGACAGGCCATAAGCTATGGCTACACCTTC. This gives the protein CASSSGQAISYGYTF.

V gene TRBV5-3 combines with J gene TRBJ1-1; no firm D call. TRBV5-3 is an ORF, and what it does is uncertain. V gave up 4 bases and J gave up 8 bases, with 9 bases separating them. CDR3 length equals 11 residues. Written as DNA, the CDR3 is TGTGCCAGAAGCCCCCTCGGGGAAGCTTTCTTT. This gives the protein CARSPLGEAFF.

The chain has TRBV5-6 and TRBJ1-6; the match to TRBD1 covers 8 bases. The CDR3 consists of 16 residues. Looked up from germline, CDR1 is SGHDT and CDR2 is YYEEEE. Germline trimming cut 4 bases from V and 14 bases from J; bases unmatched to any gene: 17. Here the CDR3 DNA reads TGTGCCAGCAGCAGGAGGACAGGGTTTTCTAATGAGGCCCTCCACTTT. The encoded protein is CASSRRTGFSNEALHF.

The V and J genes are TRBV2 and TRBJ1-1; D is unclear. The CDR3 is 15 amino acids. V lost 6 bases and J 5 bases, leaving 19 bases between the germline ends. Germline CDR1 SNHLY, CDR2 FYNNEI. This CDR3 reads CASRSPPEAGTEAFF. CDR3 coding DNA: TGTGCCAGCAGGTCCCCACCTGAAGCCGGGACTGAAGCTTTCTTT. The entire variable domain, with the rest obtained from reference TRBV2 and TRBJ1-1, is as follows: EPEVTQTPSHQVTQMGQEVILRCVPISNHLYFYWYRQILGQKVEFLVSFYNNEISEKSEIFDDQFSVERPDGSNFTLKIRSTKLEDSAMYFCASRSPPEAGTEAFFGQGTRLTVV.

This clone has a single count. The chain employs TRBV5-5 and TRBJ1-1, with D uncertain. The CDR3 is 15 residues long. V lost 4 bases and J 1 base, leaving 14 bases between the germline ends. CDR1 is SGHKS, CDR2 YYEKEE, per germline (reference sequence). The CDR3 loop reads CASSPRPGGNTEAFF. The CDR3 coding sequence is TGTGCCAGCAGCCCGAGACCCGGAGGGAACACTGAAGCTTTCTTT.

This sequence joins TRBV13 and TRBJ2-3, with D perhaps matching TRBD1 (6 bases). The length of the CDR3 is 15 residues. Germline V gene sequence: CDR1 PRHDT, CDR2 FYEKMQ (reference sequence). Between the trimmed V and J ends, which lost 2 bases and 3 bases, there was a span of 12 bases. CDR3 coding DNA: TGTGCCAGCAGCTTACCCAGGGGTGGGACAGATACGCAGTATTTT. This encodes CASSLPRGGTDTQYF.

DNA of the CDR3: TGCGCCAGCAGCCAACTACGACAGGCCGTCTACGAGCAGTACTTC. This gives the protein CASSQLRQAVYEQYF. The chain uses TRBV4-1 and TRBJ2-7, with D possibly TRBD1 on 6 matching bases. The CDR3 is 15 amino acids. V was clipped by 2 bases and J by 3 bases, with 14 bases between them. Germline V gene sequence: CDR1 MGHRA, CDR2 YSYEKL.

The chain combines TRBV5-1 with TRBJ2-7, with D perhaps TRBD1 (6 bases). Trimming removed 4 bases at V and 0 bases at J, with 14 bases between. Germline V gene lookup returns CDR1 SGHRS and CDR2 YFSETQ. The CDR3 length is 15 residues. In DNA, the CDR3 is TGCGCCAGCAGCATTGACAGGCGGAGCTCCTACGAGCAGTACTTC. This codes for CASSIDRRSSYEQYF.

The chain recombines TRBV25-1 with TRBJ2-1, with a possible D match to TRBD2 (5 bases). CDR1 is MGHDK, CDR2 SYGVNS, per germline. This CDR3 contains 15 residues. Trimming removed 3 bases from V and 3 bases from J, with 12 bases in between. The CDR3 bases are TGTGCCAGCAGTGATGCAGCCAGCGGCTACAATGAGCAGTTCTTC. Translating gives CASSDAASGYNEQFF.